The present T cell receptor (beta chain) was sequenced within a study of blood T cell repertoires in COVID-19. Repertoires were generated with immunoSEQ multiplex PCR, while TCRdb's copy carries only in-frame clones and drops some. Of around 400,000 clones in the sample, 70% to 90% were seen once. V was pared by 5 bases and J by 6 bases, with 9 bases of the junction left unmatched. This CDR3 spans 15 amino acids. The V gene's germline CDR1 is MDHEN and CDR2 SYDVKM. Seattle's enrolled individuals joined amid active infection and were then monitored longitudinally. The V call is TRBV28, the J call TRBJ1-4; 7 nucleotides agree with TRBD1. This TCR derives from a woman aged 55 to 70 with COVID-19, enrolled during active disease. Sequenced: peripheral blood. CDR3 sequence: CASSGATGWDEKLFF. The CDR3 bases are TGTGCCAGCAGTGGGGCGACAGGGTGGGATGAAAAACTGTTTTTT.